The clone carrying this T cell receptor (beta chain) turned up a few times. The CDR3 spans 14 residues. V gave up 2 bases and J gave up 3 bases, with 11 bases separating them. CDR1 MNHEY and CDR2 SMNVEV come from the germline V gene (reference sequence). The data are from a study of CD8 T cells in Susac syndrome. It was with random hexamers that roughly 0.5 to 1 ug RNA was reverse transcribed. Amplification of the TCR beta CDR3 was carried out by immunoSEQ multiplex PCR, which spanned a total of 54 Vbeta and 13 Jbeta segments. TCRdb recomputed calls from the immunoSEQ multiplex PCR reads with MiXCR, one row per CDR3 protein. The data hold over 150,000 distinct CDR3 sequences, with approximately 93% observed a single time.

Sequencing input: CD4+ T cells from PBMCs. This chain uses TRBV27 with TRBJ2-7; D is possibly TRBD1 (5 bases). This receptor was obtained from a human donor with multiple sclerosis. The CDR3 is CASSLGAGGYEQYF. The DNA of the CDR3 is TGTGCCAGCAGTTTAGGGGCTGGCGGCTACGAGCAGTACTTC.